This T cell receptor beta chain derives from a study of T-cell memory formation after mild COVID-19. Study context: TCR clusters largely stayed donor specific. General study findings and limits: Contracting CD4+ clones sat mainly in CM and EM; CD8+ in EMRA.

Germline loops: CDR1 DFQATT, CDR2 SNEGSKA (reference sequence). CDR3 length equals 16 residues. V dropped 4 bases and J dropped 0; count of bases not matched to a gene: 9. About this clonotype itself: Antigen specificity is unknown.

TCRdb re-analysed the 5' RACE reads in MiXCR, keeping a single row per CDR3 protein. The profile covers under 300,000 distinct CDR3 sequences, with about 20% appearing a single time and approximately 22% taken by the ten largest. Sequenced sample: PBMCs or a T cell subset sorted from them (not recorded which). The J gene is TRBJ1-5, the V gene TRBV20-1, with 7 positions matching TRBD1. The sequence derives from a man between 18 and 29 years old who had mild COVID-19 (a few samples of this study predate the infection). Cell type and time point are not known. CDR3 bases: TGCAGTGCTATCAACCGACAGGGCTATAGCAATCAGCCCCAGCATTTT. Translating it yields CSAINRQGYSNQPQHF.